Sequencing of this T cell receptor beta chain was carried out in a study of blood T cell repertoires in COVID-19. About the study: COVID-19 samples, acute and convalescent, were from the United States, Italy and Spain. PBMCs, B-cell-depleted T cells, or T cells were the source of the cDNA or gDNA that made up the material.

In the authors' methods: For nucleated cells, counts were estimated from reference gene primer amplification. TCRdb's table, derived via immunoSEQ multiplex PCR, lists solely in-frame clones and lacks some. Clonal size and the V and J genes are those of that table, whereas D and trimming came from the DNA. The sample shows roughly 22,000 clones, more than 75% of them seen only once. CDR1 is KGHSH, CDR2 LQKENI, per germline. V dropped 8 bases and J dropped 3 bases, with 13 bases sitting between them. This CDR3 is 13 amino acids long. In its sample, this clone was seen once. The sequencing sample was made of peripheral blood. This receptor was obtained from a human donor in a cohort sampled during active COVID-19. J is TRBJ1-1 and V is TRBV18; TRBD1 is a possible D gene (6 bases). The CDR3 here is CASATGLDTEAFF. The CDR3 bases are TGTGCCAGCGCAACAGGGTTAGACACTGAAGCTTTCTTT.